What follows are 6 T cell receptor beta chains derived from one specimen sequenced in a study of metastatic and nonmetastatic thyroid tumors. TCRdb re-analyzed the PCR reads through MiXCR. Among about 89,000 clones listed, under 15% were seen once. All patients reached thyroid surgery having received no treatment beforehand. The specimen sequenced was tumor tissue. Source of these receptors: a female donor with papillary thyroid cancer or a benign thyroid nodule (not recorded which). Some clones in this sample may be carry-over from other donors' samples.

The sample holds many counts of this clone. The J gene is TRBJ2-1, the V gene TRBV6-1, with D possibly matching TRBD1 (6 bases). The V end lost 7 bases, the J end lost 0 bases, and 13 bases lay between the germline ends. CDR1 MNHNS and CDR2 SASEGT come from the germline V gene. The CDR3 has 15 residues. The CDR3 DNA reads TGTGCCAGCACTGCGGTAGGGGGCTCCTACAATGAGCAGTTCTTC. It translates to CASTAVGGSYNEQFF.

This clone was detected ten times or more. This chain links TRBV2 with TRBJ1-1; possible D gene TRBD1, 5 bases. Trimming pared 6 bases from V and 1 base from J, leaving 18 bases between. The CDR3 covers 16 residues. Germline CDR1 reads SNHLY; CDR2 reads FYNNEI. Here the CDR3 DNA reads TGTGCCAGCAGCGGTCCTGTGACAGAACGGAACACTGAAGCTTTCTTT. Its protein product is CASSGPVTERNTEAFF.

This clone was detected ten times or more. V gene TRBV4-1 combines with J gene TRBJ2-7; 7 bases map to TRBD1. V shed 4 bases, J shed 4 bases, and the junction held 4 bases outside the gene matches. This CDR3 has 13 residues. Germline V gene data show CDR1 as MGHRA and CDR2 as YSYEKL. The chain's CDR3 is CASSLQGEYEQYF. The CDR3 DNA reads TGCGCCAGCAGCCTTCAGGGGGAGTACGAGCAGTACTTC.

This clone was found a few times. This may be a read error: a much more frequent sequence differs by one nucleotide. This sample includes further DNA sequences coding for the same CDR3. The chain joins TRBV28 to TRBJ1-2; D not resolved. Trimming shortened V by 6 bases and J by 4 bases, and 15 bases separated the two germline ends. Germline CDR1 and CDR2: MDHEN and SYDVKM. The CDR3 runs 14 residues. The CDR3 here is CASSPHGGTYGYTF. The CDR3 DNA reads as TGTGCCAGCAGCCCCCACGGTGGCACCTATGGCTACACCTTC.

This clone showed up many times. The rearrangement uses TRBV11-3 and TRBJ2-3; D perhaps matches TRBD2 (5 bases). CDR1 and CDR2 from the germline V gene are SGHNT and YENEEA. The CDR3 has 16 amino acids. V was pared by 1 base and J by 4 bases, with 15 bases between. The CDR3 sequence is CASSLGERTISDTQYF. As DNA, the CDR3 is TGTGCCAGCAGCTTAGGGGAGCGAACAATCTCAGATACGCAGTATTTT.

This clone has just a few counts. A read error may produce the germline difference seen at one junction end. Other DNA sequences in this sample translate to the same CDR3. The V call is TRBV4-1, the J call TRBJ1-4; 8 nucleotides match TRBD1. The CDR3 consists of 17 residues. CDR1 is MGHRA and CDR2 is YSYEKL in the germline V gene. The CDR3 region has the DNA TGCGCCAGTAGCCAAGAATTTACCGGGACAGGTGATGAAAAACTGTTTTTT. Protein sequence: CASSQEFTGTGDEKLFF.